Below are 14 T cell receptor beta chains sequenced from a single sample in a study of blood T cell repertoires in COVID-19. Repertoires were generated with immunoSEQ multiplex PCR, while TCRdb's copy carries only in-frame clones and drops some. The data show approximately 360,000 clones, with approximately 89% seen just once and 1.9% held by the top ten. The sequenced sample consisted of PBMCs or T cells enriched from blood (not recorded which). All receptors derive from a man in his forties or fifties in a cohort exposed to, infected with or recovered from COVID-19 (not recorded which).

This clone occurred once. Here the CDR3 reads CAWSVNRAWNNSPLHF. DNA of the CDR3: TGTGCCTGGAGTGTCAACAGGGCCTGGAATAATTCACCCCTCCACTTT. The chain couples TRBV30 to TRBJ1-6, with D possibly TRBD1 on 6 matching bases. Germline CDR1 reads GTSNPN; CDR2 reads SVGIG (reference sequence). This CDR3 is built from 16 residues. Deletions cut 0 bases from V and 5 bases from J, with 14 bases between.

This chain links TRBV5-1 with TRBJ2-1, with a possible D match to TRBD2 (6 bases). Germline-derived CDR1 and CDR2 are SGHRS and YFSETQ. V was trimmed by 0 bases and J by 2 bases, leaving 9 bases between them. This CDR3 is 15 amino acids long. The chain's CDR3 is CASSLDGGTYNEQFF. Written as DNA, the CDR3 is TGCGCCAGCAGCTTGGACGGGGGTACCTACAATGAGCAGTTCTTC.

The chain is built from TRBV28 and TRBJ1-4; the D is unclear. V was clipped by 5 bases and J by 3 bases, with 7 bases between them. Germline CDR1 MDHEN, CDR2 SYDVKM. This CDR3 contains 13 residues. The chain's CDR3 is CASSTPPNEKLFF. For the CDR3, the DNA is TGTGCCAGCAGTACACCTCCTAATGAAAAACTGTTTTTT.

The V gene is TRBV19, the J gene TRBJ1-2; the D is unclear. This CDR3 contains 13 residues. The V and J ends lost 5 bases and 4 bases respectively, with 11 bases between them. Germline values: CDR1 LNHDA, CDR2 SQIVND (reference sequence). CDR3 amino acids: CASSGLGSYGYTF. CDR3 sequence (DNA): TGTGCCAGTAGTGGACTCGGAAGCTATGGCTACACCTTC.

This clone was observed once. CDR3 in amino acids: CASRAGVVETQYF. Written as DNA, the CDR3 is TGTGCCAGCAGGGCGGGGGTGGTGGAGACCCAGTACTTC. The J gene is TRBJ2-5, the V gene TRBV6-5; 7 nucleotides line up with TRBD2. Per germline, CDR1 MNHEY and CDR2 SVGAGI. CDR3 length equals 13 residues. V dropped 6 bases and J dropped 5; count of bases not matched to a gene: 6.

The genes are TRBV6-5 and TRBJ2-7; the D gene is possibly TRBD1 (5 bases). Germline lookup yields CDR1 MNHEY and CDR2 SVGAGI. Trimming cost V 6 bases and J 0 bases, with 15 bases left between them. The CDR3 consists of 15 residues. CDR3 amino acids: CASSAGLTASYEQYF. CDR3 coding DNA: TGTGCCAGCAGCGCCGGCCTGACAGCCTCCTACGAGCAGTACTTC.

The CDR3 DNA reads as TGTGCCAGCAGTGGAACTACCGGGACTAGCGGGACCTACGAGCAGTACTTC. Encoded protein: CASSGTTGTSGTYEQYF. This chain links TRBV27 with TRBJ2-7; TRBD2 aligns across 13 bases. The CDR3 contains 17 residues. The V and J ends lost 5 bases and 2 bases, in that order; junction bases with no gene match: 9. Germline V gene sequence: CDR1 MNHEY, CDR2 SMNVEV (reference sequence).

CDR3 sequence (DNA): TGTGCCAGCCGCTCAGACAGGGCTGGTCAGCCCCAGCATTTT. It encodes CASRSDRAGQPQHF. The chain combines TRBV21-1 with TRBJ1-5; TRBD1 was called by the table and not checked on the DNA. TRBV21-1 is noted as a pseudogene. The CDR3 sequence is 14 residues long.

This chain connects TRBV9 to TRBJ2-5, with a weak D call TRBD1 (6 bases). The CDR3 has 15 amino acids. The V and J ends lost 3 bases and 5 bases respectively, with 17 bases between them. The germline CDR1 and CDR2 sequences are SGDLS and YYNGEE. CDR3 nucleotide sequence: TGTGCCAGCAGCGCGGGAACAGGGAACGCGGAGACCCAGTACTTC. Residues: CASSAGTGNAETQYF.

The chain uses TRBV4-1 and TRBJ2-7; TRBD1 aligns across 8 bases. This CDR3 contains 16 residues. Per the germline V gene, CDR1 is MGHRA and CDR2 is YSYEKL. Unmatched junction bases numbered 9, after V lost 0 bases and J lost 5 bases. The CDR3 DNA reads TGCGCCAGCAGCCAAGATACAGGACAGGGTATTAACGAGCAGTACTTC. Protein sequence: CASSQDTGQGINEQYF.

CDR3 residues: CASSQEARGISNEKLFF. The CDR3 coding sequence is TGTGCCAGCAGCCAAGAGGCGCGCGGGATTTCTAATGAAAAACTGTTTTTT. The rearrangement uses TRBV14 and TRBJ1-4; D ambiguous. With 0 bases removed from V and 3 bases from J, the gap between germline ends came to 14 bases. The CDR3 length is 17 residues. Germline assignment: CDR1 SGHDN and CDR2 FVKESK.

In DNA form, the CDR3 reads TGCGCCAGCAGTGAGGAGGGACAGGGGGACAATCAGCCCCAGCATTTT. This translates into CASSEEGQGDNQPQHF. The V gene is TRBV10-1, the J gene TRBJ1-5; 11 bases align to TRBD1. J was trimmed by 3 bases and V by 2 bases; bases with no gene match: 3. The CDR3 length is 16 residues. Germline V CDR1 and CDR2: WNHNN, SYGVQD (reference sequence).

The sample holds a few counts of this clone. This rearrangement joins TRBV3-1 (or the pseudogene TRBV3-2) to TRBJ1-6; D unclear. The CDR3 sequence is 14 residues long. CDR1 is LGHDT and CDR2 is YNNKEL in the germline V gene (reference sequence). V lost 1 base and J lost 7, with 8 bases in between. The CDR3 nucleotides read TGTGCCAGCAGCCAAGGGGCACGAAATTCACCCCTCCACTTT. Translation gives CASSQGARNSPLHF.

The chain combines TRBV11-2 with TRBJ2-5; D is ambiguous. The CDR3 totals 15 residues. Between the trimmed V and J ends, which lost 1 base and 7 bases, there was a span of 16 bases. Germline V lookup: CDR1 SGHAT, CDR2 FQNNGV. CDR3 nucleotide sequence: TGTGCCAGCAGCTTAGCCGGCAGCCAGGTTGGGACCCAGTACTTC. This gives the protein CASSLAGSQVGTQYF.